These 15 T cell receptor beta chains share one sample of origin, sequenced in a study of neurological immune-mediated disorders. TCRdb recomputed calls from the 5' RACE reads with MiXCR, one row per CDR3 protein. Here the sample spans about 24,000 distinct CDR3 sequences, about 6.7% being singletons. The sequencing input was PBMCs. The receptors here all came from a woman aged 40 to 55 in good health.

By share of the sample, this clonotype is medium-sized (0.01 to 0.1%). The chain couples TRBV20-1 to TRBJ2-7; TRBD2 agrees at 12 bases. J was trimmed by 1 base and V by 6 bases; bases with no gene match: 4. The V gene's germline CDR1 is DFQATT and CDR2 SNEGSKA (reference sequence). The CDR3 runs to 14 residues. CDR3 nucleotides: TGCAGTGCCATCGGACTAGCGGGATCCTACGAGCAGTACTTC. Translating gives CSAIGLAGSYEQYF.

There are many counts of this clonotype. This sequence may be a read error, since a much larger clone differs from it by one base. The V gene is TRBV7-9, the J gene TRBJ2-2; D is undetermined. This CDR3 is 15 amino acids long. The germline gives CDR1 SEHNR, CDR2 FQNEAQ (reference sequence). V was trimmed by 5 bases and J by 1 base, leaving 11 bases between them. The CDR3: CASSHRTENTGELFF. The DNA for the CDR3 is TGTGCCAGCAGCCATCGGACCGAGAACACCGGGGAGCTGTTTTTT.

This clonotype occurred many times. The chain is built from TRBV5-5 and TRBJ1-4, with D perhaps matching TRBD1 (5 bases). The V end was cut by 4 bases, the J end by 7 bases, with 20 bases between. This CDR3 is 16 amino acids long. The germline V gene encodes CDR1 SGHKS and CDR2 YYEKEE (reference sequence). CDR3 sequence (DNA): TGTGCCAGCAGCCAGATGGCCCAGGGAGGGAGTGAAAAACTGTTTTTT. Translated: CASSQMAQGGSEKLFF.

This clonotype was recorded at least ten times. CDR3: CSAIPAAGTDTQYF. CDR3 DNA sequence: TGCAGTGCTATACCGGCAGCCGGGACAGATACGCAGTATTTT. The chain recombines TRBV20-1 with TRBJ2-3; no definite D call. Germline V CDR1 and CDR2: DFQATT, SNEGSKA (reference sequence). This CDR3 comprises 14 residues. The V end lost 4 bases, the J end lost 3 bases, and 14 bases lay between the germline ends.

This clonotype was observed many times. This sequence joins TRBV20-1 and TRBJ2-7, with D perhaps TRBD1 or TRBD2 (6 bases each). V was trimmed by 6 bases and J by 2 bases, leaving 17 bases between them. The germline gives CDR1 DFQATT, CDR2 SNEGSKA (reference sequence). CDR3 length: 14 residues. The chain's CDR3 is CSATTGTDTYEQYF. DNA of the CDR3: TGCAGTGCCACTACAGGGACTGATACCTACGAGCAGTACTTC.

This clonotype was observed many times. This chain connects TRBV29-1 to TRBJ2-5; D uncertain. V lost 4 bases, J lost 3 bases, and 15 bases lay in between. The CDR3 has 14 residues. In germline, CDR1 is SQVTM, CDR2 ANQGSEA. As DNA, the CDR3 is TGCAGCGTTGGGTCTGGGGATCAAGAAGAGACCCAGTACTTC. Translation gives CSVGSGDQEETQYF.

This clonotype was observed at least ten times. The CDR3 bases are TGCTACCCCCGGCGGGAGGAGACAGATACGCAGTATTTT. It encodes CYPRREETDTQYF. The J gene is TRBJ2-3, the V gene TRBV20-1; 8 bases are a match to TRBD2. CDR3 length equals 13 residues. Germline-derived CDR1 and CDR2 are DFQATT and SNEGSKA (reference sequence).

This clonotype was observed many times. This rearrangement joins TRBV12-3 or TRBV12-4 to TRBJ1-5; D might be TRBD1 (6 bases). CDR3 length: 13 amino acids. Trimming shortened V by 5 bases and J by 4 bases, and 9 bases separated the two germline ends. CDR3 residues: CASSPGENQPQHF. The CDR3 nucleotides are TGTGCCAGCAGTCCAGGGGAGAATCAGCCCCAGCATTTT.

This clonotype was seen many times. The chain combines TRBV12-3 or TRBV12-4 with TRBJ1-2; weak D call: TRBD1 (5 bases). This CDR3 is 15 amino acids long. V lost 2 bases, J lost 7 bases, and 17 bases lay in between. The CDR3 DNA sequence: TGTGCCAGCAGTTTAATAGCCGCGGGGCGGGGTGGCTACACCTTC. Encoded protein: CASSLIAAGRGGYTF.

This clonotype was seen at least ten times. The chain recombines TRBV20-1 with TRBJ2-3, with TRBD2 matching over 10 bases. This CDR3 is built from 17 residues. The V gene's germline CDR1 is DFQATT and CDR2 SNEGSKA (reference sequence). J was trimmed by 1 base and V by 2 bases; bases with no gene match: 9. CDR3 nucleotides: TGCAGTGCTAGACCCGCTAGCGGGAGCGGTGGCACAGATACGCAGTATTTT. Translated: CSARPASGSGGTDTQYF.

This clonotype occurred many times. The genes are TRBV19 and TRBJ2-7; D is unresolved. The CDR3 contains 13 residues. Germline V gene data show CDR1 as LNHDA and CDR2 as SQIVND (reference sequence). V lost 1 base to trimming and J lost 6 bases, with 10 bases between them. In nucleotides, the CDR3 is TGTGCCAGTAGTATAGGAGGCAAGGGCGAGCAGTACTTC. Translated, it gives CASSIGGKGEQYF.

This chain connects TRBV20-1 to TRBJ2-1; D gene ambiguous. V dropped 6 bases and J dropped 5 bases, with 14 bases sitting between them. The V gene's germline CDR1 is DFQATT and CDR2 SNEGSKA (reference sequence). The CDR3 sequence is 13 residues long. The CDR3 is CSARRARDNEQFF. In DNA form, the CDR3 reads TGCAGTGCCAGAAGGGCTAGAGACAATGAGCAGTTCTTC.

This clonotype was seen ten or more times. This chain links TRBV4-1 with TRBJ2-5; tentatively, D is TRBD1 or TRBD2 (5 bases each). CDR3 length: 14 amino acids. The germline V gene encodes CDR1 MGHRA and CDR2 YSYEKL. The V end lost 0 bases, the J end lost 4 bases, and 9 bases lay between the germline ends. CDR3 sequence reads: CASSQEGESETQYF. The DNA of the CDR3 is TGCGCCAGCAGCCAAGAAGGGGAGTCAGAGACCCAGTACTTC.

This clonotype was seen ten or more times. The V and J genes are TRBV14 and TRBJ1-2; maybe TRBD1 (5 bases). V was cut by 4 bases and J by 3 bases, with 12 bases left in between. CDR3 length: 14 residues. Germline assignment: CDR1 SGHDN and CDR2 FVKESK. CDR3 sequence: CASSLAGRDYGYTF. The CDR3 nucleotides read TGTGCCAGCAGCCTTGCGGGACGGGACTATGGCTACACCTTC.

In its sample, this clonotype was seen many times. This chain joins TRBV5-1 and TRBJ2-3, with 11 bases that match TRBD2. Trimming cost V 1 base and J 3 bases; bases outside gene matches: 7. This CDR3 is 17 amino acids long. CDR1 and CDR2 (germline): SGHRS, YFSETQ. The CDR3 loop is CASSLTSGRRWTDTQYF. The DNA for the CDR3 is TGCGCCAGCAGCTTGACTAGCGGGAGACGTTGGACAGATACGCAGTATTTT.